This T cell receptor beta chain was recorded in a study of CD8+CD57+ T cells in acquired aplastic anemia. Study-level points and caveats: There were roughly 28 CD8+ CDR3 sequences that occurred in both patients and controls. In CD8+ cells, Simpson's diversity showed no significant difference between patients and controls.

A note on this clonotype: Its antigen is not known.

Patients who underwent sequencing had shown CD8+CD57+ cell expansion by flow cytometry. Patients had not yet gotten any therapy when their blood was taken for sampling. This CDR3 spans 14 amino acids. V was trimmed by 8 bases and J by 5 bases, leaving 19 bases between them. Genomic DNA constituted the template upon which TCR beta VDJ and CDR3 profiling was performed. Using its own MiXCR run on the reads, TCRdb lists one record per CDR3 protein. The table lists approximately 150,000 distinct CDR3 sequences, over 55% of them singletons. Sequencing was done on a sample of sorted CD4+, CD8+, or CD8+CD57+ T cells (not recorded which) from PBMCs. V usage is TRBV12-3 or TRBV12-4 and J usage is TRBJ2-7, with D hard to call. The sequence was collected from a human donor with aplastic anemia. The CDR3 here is CASRLGVRSDEQYF. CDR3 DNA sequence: TGTGCCAGCCGATTGGGTGTTAGGTCCGACGAGCAGTACTTC.